A selection of T cell receptor beta chains follows, all from one sample in a study of blood T cells in healthy people across ages. TCRdb re-analysed the 5' RACE reads in MiXCR, keeping a single row per CDR3 protein. The table records about 570,000 distinct CDR3 sequences, 27% of them present only once. Sequenced: blood. These receptor sequences come from a woman aged 70-85 years in good health. CDR3s leave out the opening cysteine and the closing phenylalanine or tryptophan. Each record gives: V gene, J gene, D gene, CDR3 length, CDR3 protein. A D gene is named only where the DNA matches it firmly.

V: TRBV10-3
J: TRBJ2-3
D: TRBD2
length: 12
CDR3: ATGTSGSTDTQY

V: TRBV10-3
J: TRBJ1-4
D: NA
length: 10
CDR3: AIRNTGEKLF

V: TRBV29-1
J: TRBJ1-1
D: NA
length: 11
CDR3: SVGAARDTEAF

V: TRBV5-1
J: TRBJ2-5
D: NA
length: 11
CDR3: ASSQQGTETQY

V: TRBV5-1
J: TRBJ2-1
D: TRBD2
length: 12
CDR3: ASSLDVGRDEQF

V: TRBV20-1
J: TRBJ2-3
D: NA
length: 15
CDR3: SARDSRGLDNTDTQY

V: TRBV7-2
J: TRBJ2-3
D: NA
length: 13
CDR3: ASSLWALGPSTQY

V: TRBV7-2
J: TRBJ1-2
D: NA
length: 14
CDR3: ASSLGPDPLNYGYT

V: TRBV7-9
J: NA
D: NA
length: 12
CDR3: AGSLAGAVYEQY

V: TRBV9
J: TRBJ2-3
D: TRBD2
length: 15
CDR3: ASSLTLASGGEDTQY

V: TRBV20-1
J: TRBJ1-1
D: NA
length: 13
CDR3: SAPPPRGGGTEAF

V: TRBV9
J: TRBJ2-7
D: NA
length: 11
CDR3: ASSVAGSAEQY

V: TRBV7-7
J: TRBJ2-3
D: NA
length: 12
CDR3: ASSFRGPEDTQY

V: TRBV6-6
J: TRBJ2-2
D: NA
length: 10
CDR3: ASSSPPGELF

V: TRBV27
J: TRBJ2-6
D: NA
length: 15
CDR3: ASSLKGPSSGANVLT

V: TRBV28
J: NA
D: TRBD2
length: 13
CDR3: ASRRLAGGGYEQY

V: TRBV28
J: TRBJ2-7
D: NA
length: 17
CDR3: ASSLIGSGTGTPPYEQY

V: TRBV2
J: TRBJ1-5
D: TRBD1
length: 14
CDR3: ASGTGYLKSNQPQH

V: TRBV6-2/TRBV6-3
J: TRBJ1-1
D: NA
length: 11
CDR3: ASSFLTGTEAF

V: TRBV7-2
J: TRBJ2-5
D: NA
length: 11
CDR3: ASTRALQETQY

V: TRBV3-1
J: TRBJ1-6
D: TRBD1
length: 12
CDR3: ASSLGQIGSPLH

V: TRBV20-1
J: TRBJ2-7
D: TRBD1
length: 11
CDR3: SASRDRAYEQY

V: TRBV4-3
J: TRBJ2-2
D: NA
length: 11
CDR3: ASSQLNTGELF

V: TRBV14
J: TRBJ2-5
D: TRBD1
length: 12
CDR3: ASSPGQQIETQY

V: TRBV4-1
J: TRBJ1-6
D: NA
length: 16
CDR3: ASSQVPTEHRTNSPLH

V: TRBV20-1
J: TRBJ1-1
D: NA
length: 11
CDR3: SAREGWNTEAF

V: TRBV20-1
J: TRBJ1-5
D: NA
length: 18
CDR3: SARPPDFRGGGFSNQPQH

V: TRBV10-3
J: TRBJ2-5
D: TRBD2
length: 13
CDR3: AISPGLPLQETQY

V: TRBV29-1
J: TRBJ1-1
D: TRBD1
length: 13
CDR3: SVVSDGQGRTEAF

V: TRBV20-1
J: TRBJ1-4
D: NA
length: 9
CDR3: SARPGGRLF

V: TRBV20-1
J: TRBJ1-6
D: NA
length: 11
CDR3: SARGPDNSPFH

V: TRBV19
J: TRBJ2-6
D: NA
length: 13
CDR3: ASDSSGAGANVLT

V: TRBV6-5
J: TRBJ2-7
D: NA
length: 11
CDR3: ASSPSNSYEQY

V: TRBV12-3/TRBV12-4
J: TRBJ1-1
D: NA
length: 16
CDR3: ASSPGTRGTGPDTEAF

V: TRBV7-2
J: TRBJ2-7
D: NA
length: 9
CDR3: ASRGGREQY

V: TRBV12-5
J: TRBJ1-1
D: NA
length: 12
CDR3: ASGLVQPNTEAF

V: TRBV7-2
J: TRBJ2-1
D: NA
length: 13
CDR3: ASSLSSGSYNEQF

V: TRBV28
J: TRBJ2-7
D: NA
length: 11
CDR3: ASSTQGPYEQY

V: TRBV6-2/TRBV6-3
J: TRBJ1-5
D: NA
length: 13
CDR3: ASSLSAGVGQPQH

V: TRBV12-3/TRBV12-4
J: TRBJ2-1
D: TRBD2
length: 13
CDR3: ASSKLAGGNNEQF

V: TRBV20-1
J: TRBJ2-7
D: NA
length: 9
CDR3: SAPNSYEQY

V: TRBV2
J: TRBJ2-2
D: TRBD1
length: 13
CDR3: AGNEDRVGSGELF

V: TRBV6-5
J: TRBJ1-1
D: NA
length: 12
CDR3: ASSYSIDGPEAF

V: TRBV6-2/TRBV6-3
J: TRBJ2-7
D: NA
length: 13
CDR3: ASRPHPDRSYEQY

V: TRBV29-1
J: TRBJ2-1
D: TRBD2
length: 14
CDR3: SVLKGLAGVSNEQF

V: TRBV12-3/TRBV12-4
J: TRBJ2-2
D: NA
length: 9
CDR3: ASTKTGELF

V: TRBV24-1
J: TRBJ2-3
D: NA
length: 14
CDR3: AILGGIKGGTDTQY

V: TRBV6-1
J: TRBJ2-5
D: NA
length: 15
CDR3: ASRPGGLREIKETQY

V: TRBV7-2
J: TRBJ1-1
D: TRBD1
length: 13
CDR3: ASSLVGGGGTEAF

V: TRBV7-9
J: NA
D: NA
length: 12
CDR3: ASSSPNRDYEQY

V: TRBV4-3
J: TRBJ2-3
D: NA
length: 14
CDR3: ASSQDLRRSTDTQY

V: TRBV19
J: TRBJ2-2
D: TRBD1
length: 13
CDR3: ASSMGTGNAGELF

V: TRBV25-1
J: TRBJ1-2
D: NA
length: 12
CDR3: ASTPRGGNYGYT

V: TRBV28
J: TRBJ2-2
D: NA
length: 11
CDR3: ASSLDAPGELF

V: TRBV3-1
J: TRBJ2-7
D: NA
length: 13
CDR3: ASSQDLLGDFKQY